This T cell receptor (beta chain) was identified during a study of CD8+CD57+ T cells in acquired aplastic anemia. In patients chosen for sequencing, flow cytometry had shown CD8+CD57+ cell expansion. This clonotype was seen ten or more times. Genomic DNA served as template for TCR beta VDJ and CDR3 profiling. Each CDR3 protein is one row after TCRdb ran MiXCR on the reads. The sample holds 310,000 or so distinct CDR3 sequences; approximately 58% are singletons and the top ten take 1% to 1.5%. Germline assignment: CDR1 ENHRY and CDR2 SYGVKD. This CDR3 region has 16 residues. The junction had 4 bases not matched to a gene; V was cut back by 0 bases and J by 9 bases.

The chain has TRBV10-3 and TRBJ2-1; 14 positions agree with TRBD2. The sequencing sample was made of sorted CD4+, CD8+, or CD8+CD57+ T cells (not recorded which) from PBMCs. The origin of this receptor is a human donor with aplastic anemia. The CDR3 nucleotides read TGTGCCATCAGTGAGTCTCAGGGACTAGCGGGAGTTGAGCAGTTCTTC. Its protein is CAISESQGLAGVEQFF.